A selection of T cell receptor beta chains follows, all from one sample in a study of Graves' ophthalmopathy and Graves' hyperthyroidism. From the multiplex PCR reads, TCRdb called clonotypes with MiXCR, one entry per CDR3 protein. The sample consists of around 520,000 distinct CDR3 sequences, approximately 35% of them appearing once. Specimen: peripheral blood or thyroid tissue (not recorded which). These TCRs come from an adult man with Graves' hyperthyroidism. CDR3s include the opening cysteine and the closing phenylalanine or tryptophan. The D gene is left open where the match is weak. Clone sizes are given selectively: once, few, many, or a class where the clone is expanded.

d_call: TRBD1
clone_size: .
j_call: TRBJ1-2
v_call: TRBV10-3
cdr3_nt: TGTGCCATCAGTGAGTCAGGACAGGGGGTCAATGGCTACACCTTC
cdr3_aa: CAISESGQGVNGYTF

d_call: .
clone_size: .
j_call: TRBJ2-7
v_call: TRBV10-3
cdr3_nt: TGTGCCATCAGTGAGGGGGCCAACGAGCAGTACTTC
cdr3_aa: CAISEGANEQYF

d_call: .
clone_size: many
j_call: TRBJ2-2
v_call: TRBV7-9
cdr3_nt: TGTGCCAGCAGACGAGATGGGGCGGCTAACACCGGGGAGCTGTTTTTT
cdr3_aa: CASRRDGAANTGELFF

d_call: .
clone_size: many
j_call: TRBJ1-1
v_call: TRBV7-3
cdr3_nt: TGTGCCAGCAGCTTAACACCCGTCTTTAACACTAAAGCTTTCTTT
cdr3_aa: CASSLTPVFNTKAFF

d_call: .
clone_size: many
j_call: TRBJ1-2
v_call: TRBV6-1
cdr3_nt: TGTGCCAGCAGTGAATGGCGGGGGGCAGATGGCTACACCTTC
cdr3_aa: CASSEWRGADGYTF

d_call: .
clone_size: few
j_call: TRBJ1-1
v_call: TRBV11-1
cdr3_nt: TGTGCCAGCAGCTTCTTAAACTACAGGGACGAAGCTTTCTTT
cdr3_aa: CASSFLNYRDEAFF

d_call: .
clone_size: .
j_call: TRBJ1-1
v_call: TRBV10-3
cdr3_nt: TGTGCCATCAGTGACCCAGTCTTGAACACTGAAGCTTTCTTT
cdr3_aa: CAISDPVLNTEAFF

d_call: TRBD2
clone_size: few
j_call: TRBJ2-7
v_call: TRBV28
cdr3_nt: TGTGCCAGCAGTTTAGGGCCTAGCGGTTCCGAGCAGTACTTC
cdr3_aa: CASSLGPSGSEQYF

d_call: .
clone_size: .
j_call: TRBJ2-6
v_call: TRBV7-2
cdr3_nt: TGTGCCAGCAGCCCCGGCCGCTCTGGGGCCAACGTCCTGACTTTC
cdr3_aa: CASSPGRSGANVLTF

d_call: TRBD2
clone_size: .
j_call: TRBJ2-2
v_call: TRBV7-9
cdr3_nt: TGTGCCAGCAGCTTAAGAGCGGGAGTCACCGGGGAGCTGTTTTTT
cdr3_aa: CASSLRAGVTGELFF

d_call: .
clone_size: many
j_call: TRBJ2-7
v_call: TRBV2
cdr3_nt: TGTGCCAGCAGTGAAGTAGGGGCAGCCCAATCCTACGAGCAGTACTTC
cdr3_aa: CASSEVGAAQSYEQYF

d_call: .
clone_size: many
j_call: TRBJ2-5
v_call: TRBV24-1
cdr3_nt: TGTGCCACCAGTGATTCGACCAGGGGAGAGACCCAGTACTTC
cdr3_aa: CATSDSTRGETQYF

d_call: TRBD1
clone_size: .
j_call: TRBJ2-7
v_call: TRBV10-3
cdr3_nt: TGTGCCATCAGTGAGGACAGGGGATCTGACGAGCAGTACTTC
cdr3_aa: CAISEDRGSDEQYF

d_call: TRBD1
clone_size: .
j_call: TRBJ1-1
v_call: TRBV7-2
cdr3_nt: TGTGCCAGCAGCCAAAGCGGACAGGGGAACGCTGAAGCTTTCTTT
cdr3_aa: CASSQSGQGNAEAFF

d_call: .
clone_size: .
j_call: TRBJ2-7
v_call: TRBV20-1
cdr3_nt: TGCAGTGCTAGTAGGCAGGGACCCTCCTACGAGCAGTACTTC
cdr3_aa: CSASRQGPSYEQYF

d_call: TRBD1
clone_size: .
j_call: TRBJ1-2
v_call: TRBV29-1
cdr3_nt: TGCAGCGTCCCCACAGGGGGTGGCTACACCTTC
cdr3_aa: CSVPTGGGYTF

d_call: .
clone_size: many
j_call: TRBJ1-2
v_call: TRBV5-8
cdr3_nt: TGTGCCAGCAGCTTGGCAGTTATCGATGGCTACACCTTC
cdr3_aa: CASSLAVIDGYTF

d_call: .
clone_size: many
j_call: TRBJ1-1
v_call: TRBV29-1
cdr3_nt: TGCAGCGTTCCCCGATCGTCATGGGCGAACACTGAAGCTTTCTTT
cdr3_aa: CSVPRSSWANTEAFF

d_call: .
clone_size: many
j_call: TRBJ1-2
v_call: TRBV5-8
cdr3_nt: TGTGCCAGCAGCTTGGGTGGTAACACTAACTATGGCTACACCTTC
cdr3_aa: CASSLGGNTNYGYTF

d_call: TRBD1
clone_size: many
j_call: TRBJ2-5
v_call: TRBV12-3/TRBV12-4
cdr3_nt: TGTGCCAGCAGTACAACAGGGGCGACGGACACTGAAGAGACCCAGTACTTC
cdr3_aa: CASSTTGATDTEETQYF

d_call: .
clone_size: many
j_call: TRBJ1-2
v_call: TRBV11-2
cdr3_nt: TGTGCCAGCAGCTTAGTTGGGGGGACTAACTATGGCTACACCTTC
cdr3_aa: CASSLVGGTNYGYTF

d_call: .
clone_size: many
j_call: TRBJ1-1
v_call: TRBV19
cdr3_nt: TGTGCCAGTAGAGAGAGCCCGGGACTGGGGGGAACTGAAGCTTTCTTT
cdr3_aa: CASRESPGLGGTEAFF

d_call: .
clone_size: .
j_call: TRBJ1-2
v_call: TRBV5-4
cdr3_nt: TGTGCCAGCAGCTTAGCGGGTAACCCTGGCTACACCTTC
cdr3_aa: CASSLAGNPGYTF

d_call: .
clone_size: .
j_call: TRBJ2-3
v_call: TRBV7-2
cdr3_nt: TGCGCCAGCAGCCAATCCCCAAGGGGCGCAGCAGATACGCAGTATTTT
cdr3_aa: CASSQSPRGAADTQYF

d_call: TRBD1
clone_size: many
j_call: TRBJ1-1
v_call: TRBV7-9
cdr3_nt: TGTGCCAGCAGCTCACAGGGGGTTTCTGAAGCTTTCTTT
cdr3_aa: CASSSQGVSEAFF

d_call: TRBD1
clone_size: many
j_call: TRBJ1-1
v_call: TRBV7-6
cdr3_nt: TGTGCCAGCAGCGGGATAGGGGGCGGAGGCACTGAAGCTTTCTTT
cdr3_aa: CASSGIGGGGTEAFF

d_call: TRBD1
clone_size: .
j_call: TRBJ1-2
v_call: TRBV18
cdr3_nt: TGTGCCAGCTCACGCCAACAGGGGTACTATGGCTACACCTTC
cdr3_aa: CASSRQQGYYGYTF

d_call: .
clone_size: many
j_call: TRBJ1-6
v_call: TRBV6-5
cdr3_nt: TGTGCCAGCAGCTCAACCGAAAATTCACCCCTCCACTTT
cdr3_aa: CASSSTENSPLHF

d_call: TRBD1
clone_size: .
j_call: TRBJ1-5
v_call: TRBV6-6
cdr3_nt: TGTGCCATCAGACGGGGGGGGACAGGCAATCAGCCCCAGCATTTT
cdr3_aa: CAIRRGGTGNQPQHF

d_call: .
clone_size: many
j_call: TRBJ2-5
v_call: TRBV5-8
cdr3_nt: TGTGCCAGCAGCTTAACTGCTTCGGAGACCCAGTACTTC
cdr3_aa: CASSLTASETQYF

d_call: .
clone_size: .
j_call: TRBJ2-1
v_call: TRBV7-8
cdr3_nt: TGTGCCAGCAGCTTAGTCCCGACCTGGGCTCCGGAGCAGTTCTTC
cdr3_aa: CASSLVPTWAPEQFF

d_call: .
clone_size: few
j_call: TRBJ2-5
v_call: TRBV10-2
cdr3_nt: TGCGCCAGCAGCCCGGGAAGGGTCGGATTAACCAAAGAGACCCAGTACTTC
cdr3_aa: CASSPGRVGLTKETQYF

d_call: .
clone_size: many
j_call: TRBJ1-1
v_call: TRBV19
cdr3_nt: TGTGCCAGCAGCTTACCAGGGACTGAAGCTTTCTTT
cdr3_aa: CASSLPGTEAFF

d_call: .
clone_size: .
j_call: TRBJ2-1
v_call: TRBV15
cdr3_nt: TGTGCCACCAGCACCGGGACATTTAGTGAGCAGTTCTTC
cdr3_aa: CATSTGTFSEQFF

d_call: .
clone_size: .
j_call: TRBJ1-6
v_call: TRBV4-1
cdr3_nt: TGCGCCAGCAGCCAAAGCAGCAGCTCCTATAATTCACCCCTCCACTTT
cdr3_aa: CASSQSSSSYNSPLHF

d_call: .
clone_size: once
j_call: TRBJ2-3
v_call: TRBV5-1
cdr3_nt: TGCGCCAGCAGCTTGGAGGCAGGAGACCTCACCACAGATACGCAGTATTTT
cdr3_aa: CASSLEAGDLTTDTQYF

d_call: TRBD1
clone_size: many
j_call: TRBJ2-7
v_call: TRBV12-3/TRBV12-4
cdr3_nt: TGTGCCAGCAGTTGGACAGGGGGAAACGAGCAGTACTTC
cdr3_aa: CASSWTGGNEQYF

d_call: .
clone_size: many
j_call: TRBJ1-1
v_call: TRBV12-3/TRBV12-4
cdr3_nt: TGTGCCAGCAGCTTGGGACGTGGGAACACTGAAGCTTTCTTT
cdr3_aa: CASSLGRGNTEAFF

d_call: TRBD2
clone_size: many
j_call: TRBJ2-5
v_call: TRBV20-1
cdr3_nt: TGCAGTGCTAGACTTAGCGGGGGGGCCCCTTTTGAGACCCAGTACTTC
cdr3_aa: CSARLSGGAPFETQYF

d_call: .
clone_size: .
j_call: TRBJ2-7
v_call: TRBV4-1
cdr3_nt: TGCGCCAGCAGCGACCAAGATATAGGACAGTACTACGAGCAGTACTTC
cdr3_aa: CASSDQDIGQYYEQYF

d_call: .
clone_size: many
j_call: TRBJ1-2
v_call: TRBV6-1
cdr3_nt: TGTGCCAGCAGTGAATCGGGGCATAACTATGGCTACACCTTC
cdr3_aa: CASSESGHNYGYTF

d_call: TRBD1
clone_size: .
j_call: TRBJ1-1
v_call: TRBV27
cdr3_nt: TGTGCCAGCAGTTTTGGGACAGGGGTCTCTGAAGCTTTCTTT
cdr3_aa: CASSFGTGVSEAFF

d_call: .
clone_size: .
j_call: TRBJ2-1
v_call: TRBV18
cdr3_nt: TGTGCCAGCTCACCATACCTGGCGGAATCCTACAATGAGCAGTTCTTC
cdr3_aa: CASSPYLAESYNEQFF

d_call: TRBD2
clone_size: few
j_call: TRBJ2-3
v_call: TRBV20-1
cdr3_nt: TGCAGTGCTAGAGATCTTAGCGGGAGTAACACAGATACGCAGTATTTT
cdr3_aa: CSARDLSGSNTDTQYF

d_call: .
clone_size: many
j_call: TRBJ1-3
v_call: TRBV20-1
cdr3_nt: TGCAGTGCTACAACTACCTCAGGGGTTGTAAACACCATATATTTT
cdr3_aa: CSATTTSGVVNTIYF

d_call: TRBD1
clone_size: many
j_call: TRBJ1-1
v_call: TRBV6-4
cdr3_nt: TGTGCCAGCAGAGTCCCGACAGGGACGAACACTGAAGCTTTCTTT
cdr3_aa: CASRVPTGTNTEAFF

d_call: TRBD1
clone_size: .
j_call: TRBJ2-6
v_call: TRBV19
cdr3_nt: TGTGCCAGTAGTGCCCACAGGGGGCTGGGAGCCTCTGGGGCCAACGTCCTGACTTTC
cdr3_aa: CASSAHRGLGASGANVLTF

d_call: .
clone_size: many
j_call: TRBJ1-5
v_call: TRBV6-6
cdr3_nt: TGTGCCAGCAGTGACTCCGGTCAGCCCCAGCATTTT
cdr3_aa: CASSDSGQPQHF

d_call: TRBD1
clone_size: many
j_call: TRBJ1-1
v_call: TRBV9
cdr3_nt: TGTGCCAGCAGCGCTAGAGGACAGGTAAACACTGAAGCTTTCTTT
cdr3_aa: CASSARGQVNTEAFF

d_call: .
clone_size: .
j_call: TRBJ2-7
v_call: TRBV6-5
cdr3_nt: TGTGCCAGCAGGCAGGCTGGAGACGAGCAGTACTTC
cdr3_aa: CASRQAGDEQYF

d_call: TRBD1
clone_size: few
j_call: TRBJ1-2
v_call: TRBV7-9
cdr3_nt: TGTGCCAGCAGCACCCTAACAGGGGGCTTCGATGGCTACACCTTC
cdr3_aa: CASSTLTGGFDGYTF

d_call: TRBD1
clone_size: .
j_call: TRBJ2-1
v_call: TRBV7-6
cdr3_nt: TGTGCCAGCAGCCTCAGGACAGGTCTTTTGGGCCCCTACAATGAGCAGTTCTTC
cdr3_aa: CASSLRTGLLGPYNEQFF

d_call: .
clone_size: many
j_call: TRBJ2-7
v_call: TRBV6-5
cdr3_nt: TGTGCCAGCAGTTACCGGGGTGAGCAGTACTTC
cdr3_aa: CASSYRGEQYF

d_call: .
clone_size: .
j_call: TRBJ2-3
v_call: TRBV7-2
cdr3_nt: TGTGCCAGCAGCTTAGATATCAATCGTGTAGATACGCAGTATTTT
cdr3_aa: CASSLDINRVDTQYF

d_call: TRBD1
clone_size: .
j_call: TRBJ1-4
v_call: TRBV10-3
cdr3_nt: TGTGCCTCCACCGGGACAGGATACAATGAAAAACTGTTTTTT
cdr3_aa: CASTGTGYNEKLFF